Below, 17 T cell receptor beta chains from the same sample are listed, as sequenced in a study of human T cells and chemical hapten exposure. As for time point: patch test 1, 2 weeks after DPC sensitization. Described treatment: therapeutic diphenylcyclopropenone sensitization with weekly scalp DPC. TCRdb itself ran the RACE reads through MiXCR, one entry per CDR3 protein. The sample yields approximately 400,000 distinct CDR3 sequences, about 4.4% seen once. Sample: whole blood, taken in connection with sensitization to the hapten diphenylcyclopropenone (DPC). The receptors shown here come from a woman between 50 and 59 years old with alopecia areata. Some clones in this sample may be carry-over from other donors' samples.

This clonotype was seen repeatedly, ten times or more. The chain recombines TRBV12-3 or TRBV12-4 with TRBJ2-1; tentatively, D is TRBD1 or TRBD2 (5 bases each). Trimming took off 3 bases at V and 0 bases at J, with 12 bases between the two ends. The CDR3 covers 16 residues. The chain's CDR3 is CASSFIGASSYNEQFF. For the CDR3, the DNA is TGTGCCAGCAGTTTTATCGGGGCTTCCTCCTACAATGAGCAGTTCTTC.

The rearrangement uses TRBV6-5 and TRBJ2-3; the match to TRBD2 covers 8 bases. CDR3 length: 14 residues. V was clipped by 1 base and J by 8 bases; unmatched bases: 5. Germline lookup yields CDR1 MNHEY and CDR2 SVGAGI. CDR3 DNA: TGTGCCAGCAGTTACTTACTCAGCGGGGGTACGCAGTATTTT. Translating gives CASSYLLSGGTQYF.

This clonotype was counted ten times or more. This rearrangement joins TRBV5-1 to TRBJ2-3; 11 bases line up with TRBD2. Losses at the gene ends were 4 bases for V and 5 bases for J; bases not matched to a gene: 3. In germline, CDR1 is SGHRS, CDR2 YFSETQ. There are 14 residues in the CDR3. The CDR3 reads CASSRLAGGDTQYF. The CDR3, as DNA: TGCGCCAGCAGCCGGCTAGCGGGAGGAGATACGCAGTATTTT.

Ten or more counts support this clonotype. This sequence joins TRBV19 and TRBJ2-1, with TRBD2 as a possible D gene (6 bases). Trimming shortened V by 5 bases and J by 0 bases, and 14 bases separated the two germline ends. From germline, CDR1 is LNHDA and CDR2 SQIVND (reference sequence). CDR3 length equals 16 residues. The CDR3 sequence: CASSLLASSSYNEQFF. The CDR3 nucleotides read TGTGCCAGTAGTCTTCTAGCGTCGAGCTCCTACAATGAGCAGTTCTTC.

Many counts were recorded for this clonotype. The rearrangement uses TRBV5-6 and TRBJ1-2; 7 bases match TRBD1. CDR1 and CDR2 (germline): SGHDT, YYEEEE. The CDR3 is 13 residues long. The junction had 3 bases not matched to a gene; V was cut back by 5 bases and J by 2 bases. In DNA, the CDR3 is TGTGCCAGCAGTTGGGGACAGAACTATGGCTACACCTTC. This encodes CASSWGQNYGYTF. Filled out from reference TRBV5-6 and TRBJ1-2, the complete variable domain reads DAGVTQSPTHLIKTRGQQVTLRCSPKSGHDTVSWYQQALGQGPQFIFQYYEEEERQRGNFPDRFSGHQFPNYSSELNVNALLLGDSALYLCASSWGQNYGYTFGSGTRLTVV.

The V gene is TRBV29-1, the J gene TRBJ2-5; 9 bases are a match to TRBD1. Germline CDR1 is SQVTM and CDR2 is ANQGSEA. The V gene end was trimmed by 1 base and the J gene end by 3 bases; junction bases not matched to a gene: 0. This CDR3 is 13 amino acids long. CDR3 residues: CSVEGTGEETQYF. The CDR3 DNA is TGCAGCGTTGAAGGGACAGGGGAAGAGACCCAGTACTTC.

The rearrangement links TRBV4-2 to TRBJ2-7; TRBD2 matches at 8 bases. CDR3 size: 15 residues. The germline gives CDR1 LGHNA, CDR2 YNFKEQ. V gave up 1 base and J gave up 4 bases; unmatched junction bases: 6. The CDR3 spells CASSQVRGGRYEQYF. CDR3 coding DNA: TGTGCCAGCAGCCAAGTTCGGGGGGGCAGGTACGAGCAGTACTTC.

This clonotype occurred a few times. The chain recombines TRBV6-2 or TRBV6-3 with TRBJ2-3; 9 bases fit TRBD2. This CDR3 spans 17 amino acids. Looked up from germline, CDR1 is MNHEY and CDR2 is SVGEGT. V shed 6 bases, J shed 4 bases, and the junction held 14 bases outside the gene matches. The chain's CDR3 is CASSPRVAGVEADTQYF. CDR3 DNA sequence: TGTGCCAGCAGCCCCAGGGTAGCGGGAGTTGAAGCAGATACGCAGTATTTT.

There are many counts of this clonotype. V and J are TRBV4-1 and TRBJ1-1, with D unresolved. Trimming removed 4 bases at V and 5 bases at J, with 17 bases between. The germline V gene encodes CDR1 MGHRA and CDR2 YSYEKL. The CDR3 spans 15 residues. This CDR3 is CASSPQLGLRTEAFF. The CDR3 DNA reads TGCGCCAGCAGCCCACAGCTGGGTTTAAGAACTGAAGCTTTCTTT.

In this sample, this clonotype turned up many times. The chain recombines TRBV20-1 with TRBJ1-6, with D possibly TRBD1 on 6 matching bases. This CDR3 has 14 amino acids. The V end lost 5 bases, the J end lost 9 bases, and 17 bases lay between the germline ends. CDR1 DFQATT and CDR2 SNEGSKA come from the germline V gene (reference sequence). The CDR3 loop is CSAVRNRVGSPLHF. DNA for the CDR3: TGCAGTGCTGTGAGGAACAGGGTTGGTTCACCCCTCCACTTT.

This clonotype was found a few times. This chain joins TRBV5-1 and TRBJ2-3; TRBD2 matches at 15 bases. There are 17 residues in the CDR3. From germline, CDR1 is SGHRS and CDR2 YFSETQ. The junction had 9 bases not matched to a gene; V was cut back by 4 bases and J by 6 bases. This chain's CDR3 is CASSPPRTSGGGDTQYF. DNA of the CDR3: TGCGCCAGCAGCCCCCCCCGGACTAGCGGGGGGGGGGATACGCAGTATTTT.

The gene calls are TRBV5-1 and TRBJ2-3; TRBD2 agrees at 7 bases. This CDR3 is built from 15 residues. The J segment lost 4 bases and the V segment lost 4 bases, leaving 9 bases of the junction unmatched. Germline V CDR1 and CDR2: SGHRS, YFSETQ. The CDR3 region has the DNA TGCGCCAGCAGCCCCGGGACTACCGAGGCAGATACGCAGTATTTT. This translates into CASSPGTTEADTQYF.

This clonotype appeared many times. DNA for the CDR3: TGTGCCAGCAGTGAACGGGGGGGCTTGAGAAATGAGCAGTTCTTC. This sequence encodes CASSERGGLRNEQFF. The chain recombines TRBV6-1 with TRBJ2-1; 8 bases line up with TRBD2. This CDR3 region has 15 residues. Unmatched junction bases numbered 7, after V lost 2 bases and J lost 7 bases. Germline CDR1 is MNHNS and CDR2 is SASEGT.

This clonotype has more than one count but fewer than ten. This rearrangement joins TRBV20-1 to TRBJ2-1; 9 positions agree with TRBD2. Germline V gives CDR1 DFQATT, CDR2 SNEGSKA (reference sequence). V gave up 7 bases and J gave up 6 bases; unmatched junction bases: 10. The CDR3 covers 14 residues. The chain's CDR3 is CSVTLAGTLNEQFF. The CDR3 region has the DNA TGCAGTGTCACGCTAGCGGGGACTCTCAATGAGCAGTTCTTC.

This clonotype was counted ten times or more. The chain joins TRBV10-3 to TRBJ2-7; no clear D gene. Germline values: CDR1 ENHRY, CDR2 SYGVKD. V lost 3 bases and J lost 4, with 4 bases in between. This CDR3 has 11 amino acids. The CDR3 reads CAISDGYEQYF. In nucleotides, the CDR3 is TGTGCCATCAGTGATGGGTACGAGCAGTACTTC.

The chain is built from TRBV18 and TRBJ2-5, with D possibly called TRBD1 or TRBD2 (5 bases each). The CDR3 contains 14 residues. Germline CDR1 is KGHSH and CDR2 is LQKENI. Trimming left V 0 bases short and J 4 bases short, with 9 bases between. The CDR3 here is CASSPPGEGETQYF. DNA of the CDR3: TGTGCCAGCTCACCACCGGGGGAAGGAGAGACCCAGTACTTC. The variable domain in full, completed from reference TRBV18 and TRBJ2-5, reads NAGVMQNPRHLVRRRGQEARLRCSPMKGHSHVYWYRQLPEEGLKFMVYLQKENIIDESGMPKERFSAEFPKEGPSILRIQQVVRGDSAAYFCASSPPGEGETQYFGPGTRLLVL.

This clonotype was recorded at least ten times. The chain carries TRBV30 and TRBJ1-2; no clear D gene. V was trimmed by 0 bases and J by 1 base, leaving 12 bases between them. CDR3 length: 15 amino acids. The germline V gene encodes CDR1 GTSNPN and CDR2 SVGIG (reference sequence). The CDR3 DNA reads as TGTGCCTGGAGTGTAGGCACGCCGGATAACTATGGCTACACCTTC. It specifies CAWSVGTPDNYGYTF.